This T cell receptor (beta chain) originates from a study of neurological immune-mediated disorders (dated by TCRdb to the late 2010s). Looking at the study overall: Among the 34 multiple sclerosis patients, relapsing-remitting MS accounted for about 31 and secondary progressive MS accounted for 3. Peripheral blood TCR-beta repertoires from patients with HTLV-I-associated myelopathy (HAM/TSP), patients with multiple sclerosis, and healthy controls were compared in the study using UMI-based sequencing. Alongside PBMC samples, the set of more than 80 TCR-beta libraries contained longitudinal samples, technical triplicates, and paired CD4+ and CD8+ T-cell subsets that had been sorted. Each longitudinal HAM/TSP and healthy donor was sampled at 3 time-points spaced at about 3-45 month intervals. The cohort included roughly 71 subjects: some 14 with HAM/TSP, roughly 34 with multiple sclerosis, and around 20 healthy controls. General study outcomes and caveats: TCR clonal expansion was highest in HAM/TSP patients and lowest in MS patients, with MS patients falling below even healthy controls. Across subjects, expanded clones never shared an identical CDR3 amino acid sequence, which suggests that the TCR-beta repertoires in every group were private. In phylogenetic analysis, the repertoires of 18 of 34 MS patients grouped into a cluster of related CDR3 sequences, which suggests a possible signature at the repertoire level. The MS cluster was not associated with any clinical or MRI features, and the authors stated that larger cohorts are needed.

The CDR3 starts with the cysteine, ends with the phenylalanine, and has 15 residues. Here the CDR3 DNA is all that survives: 45 bases in frame from base 1. Ends trimmed: V by 2 bases, J by 6 bases; bases unmatched to a gene: 8. CDR1 and CDR2 (SGHRS, YFSETQ) derive from the germline V gene. cDNA was synthesized by template-switch 5'RACE using a primer with a 10-nucleotide random unique molecular identifier that tagged each TCR transcript. Each sequencing run produced over 180 million TCR-beta sequences covering 15-18 subjects. The RNeasy kit was used for extraction of total RNA. The KAPA Real-time Library Amplification kit was used to amplify TCR-beta VDJ regions with primers targeting the TCR constant region and the 5'RACE anchor. Sample indexes and Illumina adaptors were added in a first PCR, and a second PCR then increased library yield. After purification with Ampure beads, the TCR product of roughly 650 bp was size-selected on a 2% E-gel SizeSelection system. Before pooling, libraries had their quality checked on a Bioanalyzer, their concentration measured with Qubit, and their quantity determined with the Kapa Library Quantification kit. Paired-end 2 x 150 bp sequencing of the libraries was performed on an Illumina HiSeq 2500. To increase sequence diversity, roughly 24-32% phiX was spiked into each library pool. On the authors' methods: Quality-filtered reads were processed with the UMI-based MiGEC pipeline, and over 85% of raw TCR sequences were removed by the MiGEC pipeline during error correction. IMGT germline references were used for aligning VDJ genes, and each clonotype was defined as a unique CDR3 amino acid sequence together with its V-J genes. Clonal expansion, Shannon diversity and CDR3 relatedness (CalcPairwiseDistances, ClusterSamples) were evaluated with VDJtools, and phylogenetic trees were built with CLCbio workbench. Using coefficient-of-variation modelling across technical triplicates, the study counted a clone as expanded if it had at least 8 unique UMIs. TCRdb ran its own pipeline on the public reads, namely fastp trimming at Q25 and MiXCR clone calling, and kept in-frame beta chains. Rows with one shared CDR3 protein collapse into an entry with the most common genes and DNA. These V and J calls derive from TCRdb rather than the authors' analysis. The table for this sample lists fewer than 85,000 distinct CDR3 sequences; 4.3% of them were counted only once. The ten largest account for about 5.7% of the sample.

Reading the label with the study, this specimen's time point is: longitudinal time-point 3. For unsorted PBMC libraries, 2 million PBMCs were used after storage in RNAlater at -80 degrees C until RNA extraction. The multiple sclerosis patients were enrolled in a US clinical protocol that evaluated disease progression with magnetic resonance imaging. PBMCs were separated from peripheral blood using Ficoll-Hypaque density gradient centrifugation and then cryopreserved in liquid nitrogen. This clonotype was seen many times. Its antigen remains unidentified. Per-base quality was not reported, and no clone a single base away is much larger than it.

The receptor chain draws on TRBV5-1 and TRBJ2-5, with 9 middle bases fitting TRBD1. Sequencing input: PBMCs. The sequence was collected from a woman aged 55 to 70 with multiple sclerosis. Read as DNA, the sequence is TGCGCCAGCAGCTTCCAACGGACAGGGGAGAAGACCCAGTACTTC. It translates to CASSFQRTGEKTQYF. Outside the CDR3, residues come from the reference TRBV5-1 and TRBJ2-5 proteins, so the full variable domain is: KAGVTQTPRYLIKTRGQQVTLSCSPISGHRSVSWYQQTPGQGLQFLFEYFSETQRNKGNFPGRFSGRQFSNSRSEMNVSTLELGDSALYLCASSFQRTGEKTQYFGPGTRLLVL.